This T cell receptor beta chain was obtained from a study of T-cell reconstitution after alpha-beta-depleted transplantation in children listed by TCRdb under 2016. Regarding the study in general: T-cell immune reconstitution after TCRalphabeta/CD19-depleted allogeneic hematopoietic cell transplantation in children was quantitatively tracked in the study by means of TCR repertoire profiling. Summary of the overall study and its limitations: The high TCRbeta diversity at day 60 in some patients was ascribed to recipient T cells and intrathymic progenitors that had survived conditioning. The apparently early alphabetaT-cell count recovery about two months after transplant was reportedly dependent on only several hundred rapidly expanded clones derived from non-depleted graft cells. Over subsequent months, a decline in hyperexpanded clone frequencies was noted, and after one year, T-cell counts and TCRbeta diversity were mostly ascribed to newly produced T cells.

The CDR3 holds 14 amino acids from the cysteine to the phenylalanine. Only the CDR3 region is kept as DNA, spanning 42 bases read in frame from base 1. The germline V gene supplies CDR1 SGHTA and CDR2 FQGNSA. Between the V and J ends, shortened by 2 bases and 13 bases respectively, the junction contains 21 bases. Libraries were made using PCR. The sequencer listed for this sample is Illumina HiSeq 2500. To normalize quantification of the TCRbeta repertoire, the TCR libraries were built with molecular barcoding that relied on unique molecular identifiers. The raw public data were reprocessed by TCRdb itself: fastp quality trimming at Q25, MiXCR clonotype calling, in-frame beta chains only. Duplicate CDR3 protein sequences are folded into a single record with the most common DNA and genes. Here the sample has some 130,000 distinct CDR3 sequences; roughly 9.7% occur a single time. The ten largest clones add up to 20% to 30% of the sample.

This clonotype was detected many times. What antigen it recognizes has not been identified. Per-base qualities were not stored, and no clone one base away is much larger. The treatment or condition label for this specimen denotes: allogeneic hematopoietic cell transplantation with graft depleted of TCRalphabeta T cells and CD19 B cells. Transplant recipients were children who received TCRalphabeta/CD19-depleted allogeneic hematopoietic cell grafts. The receptor comes from a girl younger than two who had a stem cell transplant for combined immunodeficiency, so the T cells may come from the graft donor. Here the sequenced sample was PBMCs, mostly from graft donor cells, taken 180 days after TCRalphabeta/CD19-depleted stem cell transplant. The chain links TRBV7-2 with TRBJ2-7, with TRBD1 as a weak D call on 6 bases. The DNA sequence follows: TGTGCCAGCAGCTTAACGCGCATCAGGGGAGAGCCCTACTTC. It translates to CASSLTRIRGEPYF.